A selection of T cell receptor beta chains follows, all from one sample in a study of T cell repertoires in cytomegalovirus infection. TCRdb used MiXCR to reprocess the reads, holding one entry per CDR3 protein. Counted here are about 680,000 distinct CDR3 sequences, approximately 24% occurring once; the ten biggest clones make up 8%. Specimen: CD8+ T cells from PBMCs. Source of these receptors: a human donor in good health (CMV status not recorded). Some clones in this sample may be carry-over from other donors' samples. The CDR3 runs from the conserved cysteine through the conserved F or W. The D gene is left open where the match is weak. Some rows mark clone size as missing; the rest say once, few, many or name a class of expanded clone.

abundance: few; v_gene: TRBV20-1; j_gene: TRBJ2-7; d_gene: NA; CDR3nt: TGCAGTGCTAGAGACCCCACAGCAGCCTACGAGCAGTACTTC; CDR3aa: CSARDPTAAYEQYF
abundance: NA; v_gene: TRBV19; j_gene: TRBJ1-2; d_gene: TRBD1; CDR3nt: TGTGCCAGTAGTGCTGGGACAGGGGGCTATGGCTACACCTTC; CDR3aa: CASSAGTGGYGYTF
abundance: many; v_gene: TRBV7-9; j_gene: TRBJ1-5; d_gene: TRBD1; CDR3nt: TGTGCCAGCAGCTTCGGACAGGGCAATCAGCCCCAGCATTTT; CDR3aa: CASSFGQGNQPQHF
abundance: NA; v_gene: TRBV3-1; j_gene: TRBJ2-5; d_gene: NA; CDR3nt: TGTGCCAGCAGCCACGACATGACAGGAAAAGAGACCCAGTACTTC; CDR3aa: CASSHDMTGKETQYF
abundance: NA; v_gene: TRBV4-1; j_gene: TRBJ2-1; d_gene: NA; CDR3nt: TGCGCCAGCAGCCATAACCCAGGGTCTGGTGAGCAGTTCTTC; CDR3aa: CASSHNPGSGEQFF
abundance: few; v_gene: TRBV20-1; j_gene: TRBJ1-6; d_gene: NA; CDR3nt: TGCAGTGCGCCTGCGGCCCTAAAGGATTCACCCCTCCACTTT; CDR3aa: CSAPAALKDSPLHF
abundance: NA; v_gene: TRBV4-3; j_gene: TRBJ1-5; d_gene: NA; CDR3nt: TGCGCCAGCAGCCAATCGGCGGGGCGAAATCAGCCCCAGCATTTT; CDR3aa: CASSQSAGRNQPQHF
abundance: NA; v_gene: TRBV6-2/TRBV6-3; j_gene: TRBJ1-2; d_gene: NA; CDR3nt: TGTGCCAGCAGTTACTTGGCAGGCGAACACTATGGCTACACCTTC; CDR3aa: CASSYLAGEHYGYTF
abundance: NA; v_gene: TRBV20-1; j_gene: TRBJ2-1; d_gene: TRBD1; CDR3nt: TGCAGTGCTTTTCTCTGGGACAGGAAGAATGAGCAGTTCTTC; CDR3aa: CSAFLWDRKNEQFF
abundance: NA; v_gene: TRBV6-2/TRBV6-3; j_gene: TRBJ2-3; d_gene: TRBD2; CDR3nt: TGTGTCAGCAGCGGAGCGGGGGCGAGCACAGATACGCAGTATTTT; CDR3aa: CVSSGAGASTDTQYF
abundance: NA; v_gene: TRBV11-2; j_gene: TRBJ2-3; d_gene: NA; CDR3nt: TGTGCCAGCAGCTTAGGGGGTAGCCGAGGGGATACGCAGTATTTT; CDR3aa: CASSLGGSRGDTQYF
abundance: once; v_gene: TRBV20-1; j_gene: TRBJ2-1; d_gene: NA; CDR3nt: TGCAGTGCTAGAATCTCGGCAGGGCCACCCTACAATGAGCAGTTCTTC; CDR3aa: CSARISAGPPYNEQFF
abundance: few; v_gene: TRBV14; j_gene: TRBJ1-1; d_gene: TRBD1; CDR3nt: TGTGCCAGCAGCCTCCTACCGGGACAGGGGGAAAAGAACACTGAAGCTTTCTTT; CDR3aa: CASSLLPGQGEKNTEAFF
abundance: many; v_gene: TRBV12-3/TRBV12-4; j_gene: TRBJ2-1; d_gene: NA; CDR3nt: TGTGCCAGCAGTCAGGGTAACGGGGAGCAGTTCTTC; CDR3aa: CASSQGNGEQFF
abundance: few; v_gene: TRBV6-2/TRBV6-3; j_gene: TRBJ2-1; d_gene: TRBD2; CDR3nt: TGTGCCAGCAGTTACCCTTCTGGCGGGGGTCCTTCCGCCTACAATGAGCAGTTCTTC; CDR3aa: CASSYPSGGGPSAYNEQFF
abundance: few; v_gene: TRBV7-8; j_gene: TRBJ2-1; d_gene: NA; CDR3nt: TGTGCCAGCAGCCAAGGGGGATGGGGTGAGCAGTTCTTC; CDR3aa: CASSQGGWGEQFF
abundance: few; v_gene: TRBV20-1; j_gene: TRBJ2-2; d_gene: TRBD2; CDR3nt: TGCAGTGTCAAGACTAGCGGGGGTGTCGGGGAGCTGTTTTTT; CDR3aa: CSVKTSGGVGELFF
abundance: few; v_gene: TRBV28; j_gene: TRBJ2-1; d_gene: TRBD2; CDR3nt: TGTGCCAGCAGTTTAAAAAAGCGGGGGGTCTACAATGAGCAGTTCTTC; CDR3aa: CASSLKKRGVYNEQFF
abundance: NA; v_gene: TRBV10-3; j_gene: TRBJ1-1; d_gene: NA; CDR3nt: TGTGCCATCAGTGAGTCGGGAGGGGTTAATACTGAAGCTTTCTTT; CDR3aa: CAISESGGVNTEAFF
abundance: many; v_gene: TRBV7-8; j_gene: TRBJ2-3; d_gene: NA; CDR3nt: TGTGCCAGCAGCTTTAGGGGAAGGTTCACAGATACGCAGTATTTT; CDR3aa: CASSFRGRFTDTQYF
abundance: NA; v_gene: TRBV2; j_gene: TRBJ2-1; d_gene: TRBD2; CDR3nt: TGTGCCAGAGGTCCCGCGGGGGGCCCCTACAATGAGCAGTTCTTC; CDR3aa: CARGPAGGPYNEQFF
abundance: few; v_gene: TRBV19; j_gene: TRBJ1-1; d_gene: NA; CDR3nt: TGTGCCAGTAGTATGTATCGGGAGAACACTGAAGCTTTCTTT; CDR3aa: CASSMYRENTEAFF
abundance: many; v_gene: TRBV6-6; j_gene: TRBJ2-7; d_gene: NA; CDR3nt: TGTGCCAGCAAGGAGAGCTACCCCTACGAGCAGTACTTC; CDR3aa: CASKESYPYEQYF
abundance: once; v_gene: TRBV15; j_gene: TRBJ2-4; d_gene: NA; CDR3nt: TGTGCCACCAGGGGTACGGGAGCCAAAAACATTCAGTACTTC; CDR3aa: CATRGTGAKNIQYF
abundance: few; v_gene: TRBV20-1; j_gene: TRBJ1-1; d_gene: NA; CDR3nt: TGCAGTGCTAGCGCGGGTCTAGGGTACACTGAAGCTTTCTTT; CDR3aa: CSASAGLGYTEAFF
abundance: many; v_gene: TRBV6-1; j_gene: TRBJ2-1; d_gene: TRBD2; CDR3nt: TGTGCCAGCACCTCAGGGACTAGCGGGTACAATGAGCAGTTCTTC; CDR3aa: CASTSGTSGYNEQFF
abundance: NA; v_gene: TRBV7-2; j_gene: TRBJ2-3; d_gene: NA; CDR3nt: TGTGCCAACAGCACCGCAGGGGTGGATACGCAGTATTTT; CDR3aa: CANSTAGVDTQYF
abundance: NA; v_gene: TRBV7-2; j_gene: TRBJ2-7; d_gene: NA; CDR3nt: TGTGCCAGCAGCTTAGGCGCTGCTCCCTACGAGCAGTACTTC; CDR3aa: CASSLGAAPYEQYF
abundance: NA; v_gene: TRBV29-1; j_gene: TRBJ2-3; d_gene: TRBD1; CDR3nt: TGCAGCGTAGAGTTGGGGACAGTAGCAGATACGCAGTATTTT; CDR3aa: CSVELGTVADTQYF
abundance: few; v_gene: TRBV20-1; j_gene: TRBJ1-1; d_gene: NA; CDR3nt: TGCAGTGCTAGAGACGGACGGGACATGAACACTGAAGCTTTCTTT; CDR3aa: CSARDGRDMNTEAFF
abundance: few; v_gene: TRBV6-5; j_gene: TRBJ2-4; d_gene: TRBD1; CDR3nt: TGTGCCAGCAGTCTGACAGGGTCCAAAAACATTCAGTACTTC; CDR3aa: CASSLTGSKNIQYF
abundance: few; v_gene: TRBV3-1; j_gene: TRBJ1-1; d_gene: NA; CDR3nt: TGTGCCAGCAGCCCAATGGGACTGACGAACACTGAAGCTTTCTTT; CDR3aa: CASSPMGLTNTEAFF